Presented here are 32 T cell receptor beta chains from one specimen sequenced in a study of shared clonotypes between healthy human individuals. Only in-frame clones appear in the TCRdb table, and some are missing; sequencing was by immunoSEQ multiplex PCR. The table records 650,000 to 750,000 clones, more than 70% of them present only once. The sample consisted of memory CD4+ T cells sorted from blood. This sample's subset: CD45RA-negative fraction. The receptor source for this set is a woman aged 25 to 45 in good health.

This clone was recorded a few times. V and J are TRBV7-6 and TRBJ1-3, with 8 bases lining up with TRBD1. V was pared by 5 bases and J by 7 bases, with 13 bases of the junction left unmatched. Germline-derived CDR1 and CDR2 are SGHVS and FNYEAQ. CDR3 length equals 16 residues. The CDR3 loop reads CASSPKAPGQANTIYF. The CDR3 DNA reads TGTGCCAGCAGCCCGAAGGCCCCGGGACAGGCCAACACCATATATTTT.

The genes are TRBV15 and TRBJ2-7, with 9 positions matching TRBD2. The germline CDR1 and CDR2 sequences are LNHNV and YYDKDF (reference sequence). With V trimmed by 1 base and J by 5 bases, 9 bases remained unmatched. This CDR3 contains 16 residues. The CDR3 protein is CATSRGDSGSINEQYF. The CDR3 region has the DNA TGTGCCACCAGCAGAGGGGATAGCGGGAGTATCAACGAGCAGTACTTC.

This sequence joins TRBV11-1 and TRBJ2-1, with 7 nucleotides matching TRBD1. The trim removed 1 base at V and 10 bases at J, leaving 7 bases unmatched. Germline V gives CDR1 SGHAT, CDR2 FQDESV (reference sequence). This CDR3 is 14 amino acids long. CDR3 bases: TGTGCCAGCAGCTTAGTGCCCACAGGGGTCGAGCAGTTCTTC. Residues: CASSLVPTGVEQFF. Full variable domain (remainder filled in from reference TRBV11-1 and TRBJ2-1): EAEVAQSPRYKITEKSQAVAFWCDPISGHATLYWYRQILGQGPELLVQFQDESVVDDSQLPKDRFSAERLKGVDSTLKIQPAELGDSAMYLCASSLVPTGVEQFFGPGTRLTVL.

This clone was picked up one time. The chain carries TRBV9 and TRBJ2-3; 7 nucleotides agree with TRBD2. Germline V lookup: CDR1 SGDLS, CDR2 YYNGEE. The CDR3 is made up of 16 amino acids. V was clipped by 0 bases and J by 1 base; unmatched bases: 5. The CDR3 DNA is TGTGCCAGCAGCGTAGCTTCCAGCGGGGGCACAGATACGCAGTATTTT. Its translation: CASSVASSGGTDTQYF.

The CDR3, as DNA: TGCGCCAGCAGCTTGGCCGTCACAGGGGACACCGGGGAGCTGTTTTTT. Translated, it gives CASSLAVTGDTGELFF. The chain uses TRBV5-1 and TRBJ2-2, with 7 positions matching TRBD1. The CDR3 is 16 residues long. The germline V gene has CDR1 SGHRS and CDR2 YFSETQ. The J segment lost 3 bases and the V segment lost 0 bases, leaving 5 bases of the junction unmatched.

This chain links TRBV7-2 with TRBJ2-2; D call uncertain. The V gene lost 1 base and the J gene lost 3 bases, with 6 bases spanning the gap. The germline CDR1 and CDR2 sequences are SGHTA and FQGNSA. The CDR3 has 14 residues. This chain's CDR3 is CASSLEWDTGELFF. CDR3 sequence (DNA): TGTGCCAGCAGCTTAGAGTGGGACACCGGGGAGCTGTTTTTT.

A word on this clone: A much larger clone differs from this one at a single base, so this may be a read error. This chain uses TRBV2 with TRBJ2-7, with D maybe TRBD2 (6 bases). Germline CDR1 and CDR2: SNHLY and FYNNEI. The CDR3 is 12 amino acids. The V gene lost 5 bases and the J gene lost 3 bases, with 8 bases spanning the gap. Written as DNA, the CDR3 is TGTGCCAGCAGTCGGGGGATCTACGAGCAGTACTTC. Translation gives CASSRGIYEQYF.

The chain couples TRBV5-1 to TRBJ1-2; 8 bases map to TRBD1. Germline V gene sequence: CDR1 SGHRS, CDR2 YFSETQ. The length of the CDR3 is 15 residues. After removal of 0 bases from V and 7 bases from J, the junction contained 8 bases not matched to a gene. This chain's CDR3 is CASSLAEQGAGGYTF. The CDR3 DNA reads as TGCGCCAGCAGCTTGGCTGAGCAGGGGGCCGGTGGCTACACCTTC. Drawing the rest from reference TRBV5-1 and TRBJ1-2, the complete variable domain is KAGVTQTPRYLIKTRGQQVTLSCSPISGHRSVSWYQQTPGQGLQFLFEYFSETQRNKGNFPGRFSGRQFSNSRSEMNVSTLELGDSALYLCASSLAEQGAGGYTFGSGTRLTVV.

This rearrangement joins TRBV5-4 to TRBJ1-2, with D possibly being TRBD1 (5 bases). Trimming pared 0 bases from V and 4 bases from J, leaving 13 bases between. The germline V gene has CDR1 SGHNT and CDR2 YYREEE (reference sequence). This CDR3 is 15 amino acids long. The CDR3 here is CASSLGGGAIYGYTF. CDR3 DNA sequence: TGTGCCAGCAGCTTGGGTGGAGGGGCGATCTATGGCTACACCTTC.

DNA for the CDR3: TGTGCCAGCAGGCGCAACACCGGGGAGCTGTTTTTT. Its protein product is CASRRNTGELFF. The chain has TRBV6-6 and TRBJ2-2; D uncertain. Deletions cut 6 bases from V and 2 bases from J, with 4 bases between. CDR1 and CDR2 (germline): MNHNY, SVGAGI (reference sequence). This CDR3 has 12 residues.

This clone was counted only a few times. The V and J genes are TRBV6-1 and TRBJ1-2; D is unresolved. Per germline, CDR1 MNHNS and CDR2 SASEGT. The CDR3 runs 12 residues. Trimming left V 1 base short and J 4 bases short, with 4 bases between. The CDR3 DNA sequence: TGTGCCAGCAGTGAAGGGTTCTATGGCTACACCTTC. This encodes CASSEGFYGYTF.

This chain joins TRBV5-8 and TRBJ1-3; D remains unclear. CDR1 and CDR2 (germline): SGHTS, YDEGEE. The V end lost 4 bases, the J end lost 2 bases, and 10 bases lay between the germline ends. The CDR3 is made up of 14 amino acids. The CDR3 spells CASSMQEAGNTIYF. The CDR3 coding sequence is TGTGCCAGCAGCATGCAGGAGGCTGGAAACACCATATATTTT.

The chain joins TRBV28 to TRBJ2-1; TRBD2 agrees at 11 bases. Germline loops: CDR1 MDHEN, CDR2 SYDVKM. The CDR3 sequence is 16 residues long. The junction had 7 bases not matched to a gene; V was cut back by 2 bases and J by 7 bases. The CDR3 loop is CASSLNWSSGRNEQFF. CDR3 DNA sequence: TGTGCCAGCAGTTTAAATTGGTCTAGCGGGAGGAATGAGCAGTTCTTC.

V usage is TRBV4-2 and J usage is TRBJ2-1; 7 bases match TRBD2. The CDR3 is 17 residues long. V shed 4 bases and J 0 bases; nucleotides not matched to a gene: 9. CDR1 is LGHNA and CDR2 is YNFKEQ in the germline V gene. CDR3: CASSRLLATSSYNEQFF. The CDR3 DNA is TGTGCCAGCAGCCGCCTACTAGCGACGAGCTCCTACAATGAGCAGTTCTTC.

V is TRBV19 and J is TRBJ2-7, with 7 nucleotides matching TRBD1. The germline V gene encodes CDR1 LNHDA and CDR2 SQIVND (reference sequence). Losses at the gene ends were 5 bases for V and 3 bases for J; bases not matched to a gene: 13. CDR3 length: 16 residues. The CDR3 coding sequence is TGTGCCAGTAGTCGTAAGGCTGAGGGGGCGTACTACGAGCAGTACTTC. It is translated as CASSRKAEGAYYEQYF.

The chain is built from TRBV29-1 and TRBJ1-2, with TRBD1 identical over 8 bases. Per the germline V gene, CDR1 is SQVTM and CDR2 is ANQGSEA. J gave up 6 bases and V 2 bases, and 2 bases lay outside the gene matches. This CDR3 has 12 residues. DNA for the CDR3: TGCAGCGTTGAAAGGACAGGGAATGGCTACACCTTC. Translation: CSVERTGNGYTF.

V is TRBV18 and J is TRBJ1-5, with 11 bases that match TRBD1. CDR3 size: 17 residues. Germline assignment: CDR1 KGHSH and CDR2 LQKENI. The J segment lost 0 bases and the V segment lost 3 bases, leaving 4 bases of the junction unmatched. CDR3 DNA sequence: TGTGCCAGCTCACCTGGGACAGGGGGAAATAGCAATCAGCCCCAGCATTTT. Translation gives CASSPGTGGNSNQPQHF.

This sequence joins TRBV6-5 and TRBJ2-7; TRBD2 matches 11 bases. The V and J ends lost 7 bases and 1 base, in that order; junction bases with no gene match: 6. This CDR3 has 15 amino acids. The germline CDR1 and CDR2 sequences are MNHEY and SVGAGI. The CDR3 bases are TGTGCCAGCACCAAGGGGACTAGCGGTTCCTACGAGCAGTACTTC. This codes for CASTKGTSGSYEQYF.

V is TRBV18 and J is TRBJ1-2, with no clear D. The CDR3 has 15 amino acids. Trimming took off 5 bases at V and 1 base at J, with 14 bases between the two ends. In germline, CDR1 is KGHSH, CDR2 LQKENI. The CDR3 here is CASSDTESGNYGYTF. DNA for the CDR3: TGTGCCAGCTCAGACACAGAGAGCGGTAACTATGGCTACACCTTC. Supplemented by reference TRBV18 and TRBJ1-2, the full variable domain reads NAGVMQNPRHLVRRRGQEARLRCSPMKGHSHVYWYRQLPEEGLKFMVYLQKENIIDESGMPKERFSAEFPKEGPSILRIQQVVRGDSAAYFCASSDTESGNYGYTFGSGTRLTVV.

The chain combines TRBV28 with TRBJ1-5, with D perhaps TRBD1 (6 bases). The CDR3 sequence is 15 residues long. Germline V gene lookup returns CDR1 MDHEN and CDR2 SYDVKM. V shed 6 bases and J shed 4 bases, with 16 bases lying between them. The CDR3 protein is CASRGTGGRNQPQHF. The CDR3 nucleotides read TGTGCCAGCAGAGGAACTGGGGGGCGAAATCAGCCCCAGCATTTT.

The CDR3 spells CASSPTGTGGWDTEAFF. The DNA of the CDR3 is TGCGCCAGCAGCCCCACCGGGACAGGGGGCTGGGACACTGAAGCTTTCTTT. This chain joins TRBV4-1 and TRBJ1-1, with 12 nucleotides matching TRBD1. V shed 4 bases, J shed 3 bases, and the junction held 9 bases outside the gene matches. CDR1 MGHRA and CDR2 YSYEKL come from the germline V gene. This CDR3 contains 17 residues.

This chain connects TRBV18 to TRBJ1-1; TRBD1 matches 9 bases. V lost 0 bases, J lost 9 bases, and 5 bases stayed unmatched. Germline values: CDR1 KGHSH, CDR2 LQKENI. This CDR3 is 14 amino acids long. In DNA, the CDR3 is TGTGCCAGCTCACCACCGGGACAGGGTGTACAAGCTTTCTTT. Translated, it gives CASSPPGQGVQAFF.

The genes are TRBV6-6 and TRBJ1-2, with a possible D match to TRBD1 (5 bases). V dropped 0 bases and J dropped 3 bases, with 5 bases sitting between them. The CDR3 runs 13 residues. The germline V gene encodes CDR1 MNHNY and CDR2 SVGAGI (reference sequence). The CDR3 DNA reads TGTGCCAGCAGTTACTCACAGGACTATGGCTACACCTTC. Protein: CASSYSQDYGYTF.

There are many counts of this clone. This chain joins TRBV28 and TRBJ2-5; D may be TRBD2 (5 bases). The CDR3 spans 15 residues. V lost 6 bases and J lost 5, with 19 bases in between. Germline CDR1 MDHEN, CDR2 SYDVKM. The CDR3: CASSEYGPGWETQYF. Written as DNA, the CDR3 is TGTGCCAGCAGCGAATACGGCCCGGGATGGGAGACCCAGTACTTC. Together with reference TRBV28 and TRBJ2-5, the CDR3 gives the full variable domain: DVKVTQSSRYLVKRTGEKVFLECVQDMDHENMFWYRQDPGLGLRLIYFSYDVKMKEKGDIPEGYSVSREKKERFSLILESASTNQTSMYLCASSEYGPGWETQYFGPGTRLLVL.

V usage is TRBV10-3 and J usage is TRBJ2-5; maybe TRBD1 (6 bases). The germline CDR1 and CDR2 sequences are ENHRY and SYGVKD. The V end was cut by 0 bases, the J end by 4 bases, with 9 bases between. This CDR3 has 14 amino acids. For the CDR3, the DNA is TGTGCCATCAGTGAGTCGGGCAGGGGAGAGACCCAGTACTTC. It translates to CAISESGRGETQYF.

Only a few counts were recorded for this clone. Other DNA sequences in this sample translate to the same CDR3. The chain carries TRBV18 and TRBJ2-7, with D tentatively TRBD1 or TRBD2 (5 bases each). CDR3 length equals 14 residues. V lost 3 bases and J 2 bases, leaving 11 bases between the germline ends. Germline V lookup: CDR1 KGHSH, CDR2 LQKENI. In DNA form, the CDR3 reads TGTGCCAGCTCACCCGGGACGGGTACCTACGAGCAGTACTTC. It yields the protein CASSPGTGTYEQYF. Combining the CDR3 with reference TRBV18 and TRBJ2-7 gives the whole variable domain NAGVMQNPRHLVRRRGQEARLRCSPMKGHSHVYWYRQLPEEGLKFMVYLQKENIIDESGMPKERFSAEFPKEGPSILRIQQVVRGDSAAYFCASSPGTGTYEQYFGPGTRLTVT.

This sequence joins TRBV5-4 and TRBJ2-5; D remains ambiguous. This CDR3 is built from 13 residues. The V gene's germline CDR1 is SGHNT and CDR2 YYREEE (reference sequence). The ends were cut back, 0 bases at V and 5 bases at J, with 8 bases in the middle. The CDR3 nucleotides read TGTGCCAGCAGCTTGGAAATGGTGGAGACCCAGTACTTC. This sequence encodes CASSLEMVETQYF. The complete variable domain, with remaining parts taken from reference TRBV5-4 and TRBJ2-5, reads ETGVTQSPTHLIKTRGQQVTLRCSSQSGHNTVSWYQQALGQGPQFIFQYYREEENGRGNFPPRFSGLQFPNYSSELNVNALELDDSALYLCASSLEMVETQYFGPGTRLLVL.

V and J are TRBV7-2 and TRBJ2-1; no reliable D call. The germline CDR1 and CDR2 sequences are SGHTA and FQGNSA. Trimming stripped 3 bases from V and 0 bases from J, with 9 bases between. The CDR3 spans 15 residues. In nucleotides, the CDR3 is TGTGCCAGCAGCTTCGTAGTCAGCTCCTACAATGAGCAGTTCTTC. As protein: CASSFVVSSYNEQFF.

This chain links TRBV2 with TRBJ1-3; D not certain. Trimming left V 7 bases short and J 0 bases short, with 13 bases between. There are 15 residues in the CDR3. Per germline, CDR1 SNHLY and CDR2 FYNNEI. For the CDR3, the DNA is TGTGCCAGCATTCTCCTCGCAAGCTCTGGAAACACCATATATTTT. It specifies CASILLASSGNTIYF.

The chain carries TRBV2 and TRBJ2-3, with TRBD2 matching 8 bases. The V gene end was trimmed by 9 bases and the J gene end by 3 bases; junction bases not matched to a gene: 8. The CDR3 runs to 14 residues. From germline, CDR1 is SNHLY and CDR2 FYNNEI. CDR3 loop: CASSGTHGTDTQYF. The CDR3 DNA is TGTGCCAGTAGCGGGACTCACGGGACAGATACGCAGTATTTT.

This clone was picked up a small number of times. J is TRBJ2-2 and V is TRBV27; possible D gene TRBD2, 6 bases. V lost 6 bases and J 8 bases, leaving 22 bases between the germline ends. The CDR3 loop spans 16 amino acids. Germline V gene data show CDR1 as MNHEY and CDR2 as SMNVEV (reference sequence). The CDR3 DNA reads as TGTGCCAGCAGAACCCAGATAAGGACGGCGGGAGGGGAGCTGTTTTTT. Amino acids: CASRTQIRTAGGELFF.

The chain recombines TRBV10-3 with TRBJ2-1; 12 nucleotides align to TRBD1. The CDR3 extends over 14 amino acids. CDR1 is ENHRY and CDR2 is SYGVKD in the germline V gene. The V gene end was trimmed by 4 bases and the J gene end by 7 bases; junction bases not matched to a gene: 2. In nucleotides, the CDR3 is TGTGCCATCAGTGGGGACAGGGGGCAAAATGAGCAGTTCTTC. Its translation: CAISGDRGQNEQFF.